This TCR beta chain was found in a study of blood T cell repertoires in COVID-19. Across the study: Whether acute or convalescent, the COVID-19 samples came from the United States, Italy and Spain. T cells, B-cell-depleted T cells, or PBMCs supplied cDNA or gDNA.

Seattle patients were enrolled during active infection and followed longitudinally. Original methodology: Reference gene primer amplification gave nucleated cell count estimates. The data were produced by immunoSEQ multiplex PCR, yet TCRdb's version contains in-frame clones alone and is incomplete. The V and J calls and the clone size are those of that table, but D and trimming were determined from the DNA. This table holds about 200,000 clones, roughly 92% found once. This clone was detected once. The CDR3 length is 13 residues. Deletions cut 6 bases from V and 5 bases from J, with 8 bases between. The sequencing sample was made of peripheral blood. The rearrangement joins TRBV12-3 or TRBV12-4 to TRBJ1-6; D call uncertain. This clonotype was obtained from a young man with COVID-19, enrolled during active disease. CDR3 DNA sequence: TGTGCCAGCAGGCGTCCCAATAATTCACCCCTCCACTTT. It translates to CASRRPNNSPLHF.